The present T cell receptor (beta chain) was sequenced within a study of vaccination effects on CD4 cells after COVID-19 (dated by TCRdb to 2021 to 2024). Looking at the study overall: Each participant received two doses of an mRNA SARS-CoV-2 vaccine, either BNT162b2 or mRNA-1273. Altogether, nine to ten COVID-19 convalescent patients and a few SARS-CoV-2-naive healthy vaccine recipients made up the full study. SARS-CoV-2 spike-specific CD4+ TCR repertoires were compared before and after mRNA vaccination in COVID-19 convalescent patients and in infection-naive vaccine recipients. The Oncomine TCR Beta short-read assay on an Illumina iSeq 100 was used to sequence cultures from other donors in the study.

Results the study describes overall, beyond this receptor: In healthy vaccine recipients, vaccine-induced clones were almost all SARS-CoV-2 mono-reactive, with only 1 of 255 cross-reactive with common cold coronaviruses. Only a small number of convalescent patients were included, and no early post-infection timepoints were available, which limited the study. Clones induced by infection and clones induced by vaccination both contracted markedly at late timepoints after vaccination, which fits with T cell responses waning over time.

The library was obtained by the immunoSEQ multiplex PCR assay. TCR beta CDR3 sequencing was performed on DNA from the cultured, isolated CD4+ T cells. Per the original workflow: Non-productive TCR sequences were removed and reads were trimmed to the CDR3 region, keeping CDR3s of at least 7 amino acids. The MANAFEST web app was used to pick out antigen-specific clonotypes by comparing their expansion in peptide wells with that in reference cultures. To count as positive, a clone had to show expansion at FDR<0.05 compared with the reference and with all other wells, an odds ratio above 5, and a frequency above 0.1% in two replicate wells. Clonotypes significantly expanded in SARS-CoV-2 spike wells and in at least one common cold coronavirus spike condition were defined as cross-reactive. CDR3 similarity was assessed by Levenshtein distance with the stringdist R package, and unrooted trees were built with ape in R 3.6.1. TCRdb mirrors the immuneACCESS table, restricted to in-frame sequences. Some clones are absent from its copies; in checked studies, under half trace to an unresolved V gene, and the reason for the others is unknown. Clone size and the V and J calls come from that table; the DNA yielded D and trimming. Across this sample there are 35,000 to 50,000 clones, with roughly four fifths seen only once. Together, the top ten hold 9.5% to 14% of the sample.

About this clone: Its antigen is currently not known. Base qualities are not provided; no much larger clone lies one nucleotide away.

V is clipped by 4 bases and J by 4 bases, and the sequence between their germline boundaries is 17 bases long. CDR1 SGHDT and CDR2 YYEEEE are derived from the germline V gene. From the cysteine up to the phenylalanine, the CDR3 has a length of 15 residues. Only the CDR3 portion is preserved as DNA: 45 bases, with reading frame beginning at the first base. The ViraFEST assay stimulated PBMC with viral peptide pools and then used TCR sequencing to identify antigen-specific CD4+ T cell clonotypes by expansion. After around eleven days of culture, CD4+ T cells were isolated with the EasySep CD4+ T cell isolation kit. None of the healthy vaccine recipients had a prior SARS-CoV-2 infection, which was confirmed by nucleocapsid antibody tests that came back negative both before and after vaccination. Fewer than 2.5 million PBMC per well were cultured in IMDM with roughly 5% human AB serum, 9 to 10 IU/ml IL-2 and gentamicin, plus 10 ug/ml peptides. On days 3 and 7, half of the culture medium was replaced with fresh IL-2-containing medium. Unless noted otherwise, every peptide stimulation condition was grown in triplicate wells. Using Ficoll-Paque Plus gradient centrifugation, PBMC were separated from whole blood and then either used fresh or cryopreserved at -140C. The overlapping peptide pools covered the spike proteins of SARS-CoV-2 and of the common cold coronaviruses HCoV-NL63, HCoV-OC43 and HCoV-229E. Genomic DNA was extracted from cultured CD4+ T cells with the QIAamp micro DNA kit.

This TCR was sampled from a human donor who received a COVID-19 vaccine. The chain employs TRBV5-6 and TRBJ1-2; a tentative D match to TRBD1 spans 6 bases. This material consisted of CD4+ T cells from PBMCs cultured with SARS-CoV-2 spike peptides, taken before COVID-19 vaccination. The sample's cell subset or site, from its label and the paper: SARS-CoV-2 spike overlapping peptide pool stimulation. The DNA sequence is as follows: TGTGCCAGCAGCGCGGAAGGGGGAAGGGGCTATGGCTACACCTTC. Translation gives CASSAEGGRGYGYTF.